This paragraph covers one T cell receptor (beta chain) sequence. This clone was picked up many times. The target of this receptor is not known. Base quality data are lacking; no much larger clone is found one base away. On the day of marrow donation, related bone marrow donors gave peripheral blood samples. Peripheral blood and bone marrow mononuclear cells were isolated by Ficoll-Hypaque density centrifugation and cryopreserved. Genomic DNA was used for TRB sequencing, which was performed with the immunoSEQ assay at survey resolution or with the hsTCRB kit. Regarding the original processing steps: The immunoSEQ software was used for initial read processing, and the LymphoSeq R package was used for repertoire analyses. For each TRB dataset, clonality was calculated as 1 minus normalized Shannon entropy, and the Gini coefficient was computed as well. Phenotypes of unsorted samples were inferred by mapping TRB sequences from sorted subsets of the recipient or donor onto the same recipient's unsorted samples. Drawn from immuneACCESS, this table holds only the in-frame rearrangements with V and J called that TCRdb kept. Clones are partly lost; checked studies trace under half to an unresolved V gene and leave the rest unexplained. V and J calls and clone size are given by that table; D and trimming were obtained from the DNA. There are roughly 49,000 clones in this sample, and none of them is a singleton. 2.2% of the sample goes to the ten largest clones.

This record belongs to a study of T cells after posttransplantation cyclophosphamide (dated by TCRdb to about 2016). A note on the overall study: T cell repertoire reconstitution was tracked by TRB sequencing after myeloablative bone marrow transplantation in which posttransplantation cyclophosphamide was used as GVHD prophylaxis. In 3 patients, TRB sequencing was also performed on up to 3 more blood samples taken 2 to 5.2 years after transplant, and in 4 patients, pretransplant blood was also TRB-sequenced. TRA and TRB clonality were tightly correlated in roughly ten samples, so subsequent TCR analyses focused on TRB only. Blood from every one of the roughly 30 PTCy patients who had 1-year posttransplant specimens underwent TRB sequencing. Samples from a few dozen PTCy-treated patients and 16 related bone marrow donors of those patients were subjected to antigen receptor sequencing. Public TRB sequences were queried against a database of over 3,500 sequences associated with responses to pathogens, tumor antigens, self-antigens and alloantigens. On the study overall, not on this receptor specifically: The TRB repertoires of T cells infiltrating skin or the GI tract showed only limited overlap with the TRB repertoires found in blood. Across the approximately 42 patients, TRB clonality was highly associated with recipient CMV seropositivity and CMV reactivation, and diversity with PTCy was similar to that in the CNI/methotrexate controls. At 1-2 months, donor-recipient similarity was low but rose over the first year, and the later blood repertoires were often dominated by donor CD8+ memory clones.

CDR3 length: 13 amino acids, cysteine to phenylalanine. The retained sequence is limited to the CDR3, 39 bases, with the frame set at the first base. Here V drops 11 bases and J drops 2 bases, and the junction holds 5 bases not matched to any gene. The germline V gene (reference sequence) supplies CDR1 LNHDA and CDR2 SQIVND. The chain couples TRBV19 to TRBJ2-2; TRBD1 aligns with 7 central bases. The sample comprised PBMCs. The origin of this receptor is a man aged 40-49 years in good health, CMV-negative, and a related stem cell transplant donor. The nucleotides read TGTGCCGGCTACAGGGGTAACACCGGGGAGCTGTTTTTT. This is translated as CAGYRGNTGELFF. With the rest looked up from the reference TRBV19 and TRBJ2-2 genes rather than sequenced, the full variable domain is DGGITQSPKYLFRKEGQNVTLSCEQNLNHDAMYWYRQDPGQGLRLIYYSQIVNDFQKGDIAEGYSVSREKKESFPLTVTSAQKNPTAFYLCAGYRGNTGELFFGEGSRLTVL.